This TCR beta chain was retrieved from a study of identical twins. Study results and limitations: Twins' excess sharing was less marked for out-of-frame beta sequences.

All donors comprised healthy Caucasians. In regard to this clonotype: Its antigen is unidentified.

Trimming took 6 bases from V and 1 from J, leaving 15 bases between them. This CDR3 is built from 15 residues. CDR1 LGHDT and CDR2 YNNKEL come from the germline V gene (reference sequence). MiXCR, applied by TCRdb to the 5' RACE reads, yields one record per CDR3 protein. The sample includes some 1,600,000 distinct CDR3 sequences, roughly a third of them seen just once. The TCR sequence derives from a newborn girl in good health. The chain joins TRBV3-1 to TRBJ2-5; TRBD2 might be the D (6 bases). The sample taken for sequencing was cord blood. CDR3 loop: CASSIWRGSQETQYF. CDR3 sequence (DNA): TGTGCCAGCAGTATCTGGCGGGGATCCCAAGAGACCCAGTACTTC.